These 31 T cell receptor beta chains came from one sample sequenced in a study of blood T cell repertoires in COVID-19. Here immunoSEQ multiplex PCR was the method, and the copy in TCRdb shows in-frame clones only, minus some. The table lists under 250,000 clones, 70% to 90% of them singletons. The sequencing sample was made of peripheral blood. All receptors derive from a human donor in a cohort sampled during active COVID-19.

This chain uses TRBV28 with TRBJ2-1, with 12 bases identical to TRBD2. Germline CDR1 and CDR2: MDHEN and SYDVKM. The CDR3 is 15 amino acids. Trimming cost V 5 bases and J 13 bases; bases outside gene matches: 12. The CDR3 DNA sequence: TGTGCCAGCAGTCGTAGCTTGACTAGCGGGAGTCTTCAGTTCTTC. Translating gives CASSRSLTSGSLQFF.

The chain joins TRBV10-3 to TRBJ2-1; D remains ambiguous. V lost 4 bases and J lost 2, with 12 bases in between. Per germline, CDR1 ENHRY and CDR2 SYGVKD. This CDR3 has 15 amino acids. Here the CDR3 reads CAISGSSEPYNEQFF. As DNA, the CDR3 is TGTGCCATCAGTGGGAGCAGCGAGCCCTACAATGAGCAGTTCTTC.

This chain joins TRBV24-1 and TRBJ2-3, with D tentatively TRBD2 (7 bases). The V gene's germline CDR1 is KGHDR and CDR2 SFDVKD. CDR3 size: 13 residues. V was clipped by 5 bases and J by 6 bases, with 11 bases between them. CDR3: CATSGGGLDTQYF. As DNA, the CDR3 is TGTGCCACCAGTGGGGGGGGGCTGGATACGCAGTATTTT.

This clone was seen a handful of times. The CDR3 spells CARMREEGYEQYF. The CDR3 DNA follows: TGTGCCAGGATGCGGGAGGAGGGCTACGAGCAGTACTTC. This rearrangement joins TRBV7-7 to TRBJ2-7; 8 nucleotides line up with TRBD2. Losses at the gene ends were 9 bases for V and 3 bases for J; bases not matched to a gene: 7. Germline V CDR1 and CDR2: SSHAT, FNYEAQ (reference sequence). There are 13 residues in the CDR3.

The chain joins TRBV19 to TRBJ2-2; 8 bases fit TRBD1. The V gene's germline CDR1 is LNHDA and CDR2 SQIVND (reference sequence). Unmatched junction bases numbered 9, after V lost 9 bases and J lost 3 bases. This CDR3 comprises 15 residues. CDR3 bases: TGTGCCAGCAAGACGACAGGGGCGGACACCGGGGAGCTGTTTTTT. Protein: CASKTTGADTGELFF. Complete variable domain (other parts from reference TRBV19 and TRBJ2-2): DGGITQSPKYLFRKEGQNVTLSCEQNLNHDAMYWYRQDPGQGLRLIYYSQIVNDFQKGDIAEGYSVSREKKESFPLTVTSAQKNPTAFYLCASKTTGADTGELFFGEGSRLTVL.

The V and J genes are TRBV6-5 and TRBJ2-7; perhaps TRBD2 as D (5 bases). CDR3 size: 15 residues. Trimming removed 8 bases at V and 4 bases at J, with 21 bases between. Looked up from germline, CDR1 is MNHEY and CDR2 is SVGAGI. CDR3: CASRSYPEVGYEQYF. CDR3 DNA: TGTGCCAGCCGGAGCTATCCGGAGGTTGGATACGAGCAGTACTTC.

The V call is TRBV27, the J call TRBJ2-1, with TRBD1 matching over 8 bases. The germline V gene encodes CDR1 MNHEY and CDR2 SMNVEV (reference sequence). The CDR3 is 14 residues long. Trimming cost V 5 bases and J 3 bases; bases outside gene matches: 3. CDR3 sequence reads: CASSTTGDYNEQFF. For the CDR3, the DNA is TGTGCCAGCAGTACGACAGGGGACTACAATGAGCAGTTCTTC.

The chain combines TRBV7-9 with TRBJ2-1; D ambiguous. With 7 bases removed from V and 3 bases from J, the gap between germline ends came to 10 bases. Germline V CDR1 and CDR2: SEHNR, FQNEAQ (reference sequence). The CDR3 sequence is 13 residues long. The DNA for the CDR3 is TGTGCCAGCACCGAGGTTGACTACAATGAGCAGTTCTTC. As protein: CASTEVDYNEQFF. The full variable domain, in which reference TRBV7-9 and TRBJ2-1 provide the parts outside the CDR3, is DTGVSQNPRHKITKRGQNVTFRCDPISEHNRLYWYRQTLGQGPEFLTYFQNEAQLEKSRLLSDRFSAERPKGSFSTLEIQRTEQGDSAMYLCASTEVDYNEQFFGPGTRLTVL.

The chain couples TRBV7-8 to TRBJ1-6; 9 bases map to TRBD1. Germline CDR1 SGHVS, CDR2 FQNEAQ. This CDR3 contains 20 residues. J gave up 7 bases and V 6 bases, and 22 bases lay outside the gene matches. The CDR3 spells CASRITRPVGQGTLNSPLHF. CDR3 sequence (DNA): TGTGCCAGCAGGATTACGAGACCTGTAGGACAGGGGACCTTGAATTCACCCCTCCACTTT.

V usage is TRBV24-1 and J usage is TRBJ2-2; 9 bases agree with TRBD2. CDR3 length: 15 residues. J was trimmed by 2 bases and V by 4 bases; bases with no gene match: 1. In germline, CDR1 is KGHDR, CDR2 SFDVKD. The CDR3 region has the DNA TGTGCCACCAGTGAGACTAGCGGAAACACCGGGGAGCTGTTTTTT. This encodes CATSETSGNTGELFF.

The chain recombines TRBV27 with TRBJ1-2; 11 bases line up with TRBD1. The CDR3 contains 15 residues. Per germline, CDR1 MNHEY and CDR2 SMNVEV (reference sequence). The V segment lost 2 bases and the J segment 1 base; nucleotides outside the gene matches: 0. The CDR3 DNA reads TGTGCCAGCAGTTTAGGGACAGGGGGTAACTATGGCTACACCTTC. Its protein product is CASSLGTGGNYGYTF.

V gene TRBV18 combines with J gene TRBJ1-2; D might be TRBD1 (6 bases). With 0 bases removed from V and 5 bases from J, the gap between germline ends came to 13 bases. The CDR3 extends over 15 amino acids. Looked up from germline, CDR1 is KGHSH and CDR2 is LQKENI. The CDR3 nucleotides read TGTGCCAGCTCACCACCCCGGGTAGGGGGATATGGCTACACCTTC. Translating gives CASSPPRVGGYGYTF.

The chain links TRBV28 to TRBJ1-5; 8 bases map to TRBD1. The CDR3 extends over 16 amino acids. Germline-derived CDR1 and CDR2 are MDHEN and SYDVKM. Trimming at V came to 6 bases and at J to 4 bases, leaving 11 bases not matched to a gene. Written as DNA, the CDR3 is TGTGCCAGCAGCCTCACAGGGGGGATAAGAAATCAGCCCCAGCATTTT. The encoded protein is CASSLTGGIRNQPQHF.

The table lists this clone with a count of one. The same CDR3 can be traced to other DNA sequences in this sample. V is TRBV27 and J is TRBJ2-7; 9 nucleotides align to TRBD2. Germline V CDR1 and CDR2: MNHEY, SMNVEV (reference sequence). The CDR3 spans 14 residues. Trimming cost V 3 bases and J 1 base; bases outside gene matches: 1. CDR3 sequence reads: CASSLTSGSYEQYF. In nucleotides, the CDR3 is TGTGCCAGCAGTTTGACTAGCGGTTCCTACGAGCAGTACTTC.

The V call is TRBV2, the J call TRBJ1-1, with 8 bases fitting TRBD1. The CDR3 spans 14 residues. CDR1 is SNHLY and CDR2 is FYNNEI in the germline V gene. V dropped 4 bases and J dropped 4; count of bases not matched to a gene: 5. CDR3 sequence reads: CASSATGVSTEAFF. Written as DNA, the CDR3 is TGTGCCAGCAGTGCGACAGGGGTAAGCACTGAAGCTTTCTTT.

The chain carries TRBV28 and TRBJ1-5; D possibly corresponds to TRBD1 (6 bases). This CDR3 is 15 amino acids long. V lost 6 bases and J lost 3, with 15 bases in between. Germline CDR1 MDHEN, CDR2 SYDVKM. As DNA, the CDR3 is TGTGCCAGCAGCACCCCGGACAGTTCCAATCAGCCCCAGCATTTT. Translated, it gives CASSTPDSSNQPQHF.

The CDR3 nucleotides are TGTGCCAGCAGCCAGTATACGGGACGGCTAATCAGGAGGGGAACAAACAATGAGCAGTTCTTC. This gives the protein CASSQYTGRLIRRGTNNEQFF. The chain employs TRBV14 and TRBJ2-1; TRBD2 is a possible D gene (6 bases). Per germline, CDR1 SGHDN and CDR2 FVKESK. With 3 bases removed from V and 5 bases from J, the gap between germline ends came to 32 bases. CDR3 length equals 21 residues. Supplemented by reference TRBV14 and TRBJ2-1, the full variable domain reads EAGVTQFPSHSVIEKGQTVTLRCDPISGHDNLYWYRRVMGKEIKFLLHFVKESKQDESGMPNNRFLAERTGGTYSTLKVQPAELEDSGVYFCASSQYTGRLIRRGTNNEQFFGPGTRLTVL.

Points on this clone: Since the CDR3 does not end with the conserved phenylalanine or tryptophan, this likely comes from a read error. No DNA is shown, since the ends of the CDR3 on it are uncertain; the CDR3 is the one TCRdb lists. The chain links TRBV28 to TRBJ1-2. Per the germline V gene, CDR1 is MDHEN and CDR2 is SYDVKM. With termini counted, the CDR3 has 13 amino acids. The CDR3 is CASSFGVGRDGAH.

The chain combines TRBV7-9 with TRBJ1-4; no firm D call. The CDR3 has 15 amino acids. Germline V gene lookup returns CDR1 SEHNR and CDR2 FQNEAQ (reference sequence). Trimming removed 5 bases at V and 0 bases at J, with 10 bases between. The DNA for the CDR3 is TGTGCCAGCAGCCCGAGCACCGCAACTAATGAAAAACTGTTTTTT. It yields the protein CASSPSTATNEKLFF.

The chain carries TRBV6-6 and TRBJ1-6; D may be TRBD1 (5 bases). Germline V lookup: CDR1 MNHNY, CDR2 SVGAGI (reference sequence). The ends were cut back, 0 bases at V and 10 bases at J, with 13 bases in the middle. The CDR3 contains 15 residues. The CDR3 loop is CASSYSRQKASPLHF. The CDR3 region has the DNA TGTGCCAGCAGTTACTCTAGACAGAAGGCCTCACCCCTCCACTTT.

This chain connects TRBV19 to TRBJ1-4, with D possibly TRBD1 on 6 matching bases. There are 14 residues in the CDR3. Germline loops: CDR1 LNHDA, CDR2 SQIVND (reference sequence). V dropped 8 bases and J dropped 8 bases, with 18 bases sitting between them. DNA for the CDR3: TGTGCCAGTTCTTGGGGACAAGAGCTCGAAAAACTGTTTTTT. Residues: CASSWGQELEKLFF.

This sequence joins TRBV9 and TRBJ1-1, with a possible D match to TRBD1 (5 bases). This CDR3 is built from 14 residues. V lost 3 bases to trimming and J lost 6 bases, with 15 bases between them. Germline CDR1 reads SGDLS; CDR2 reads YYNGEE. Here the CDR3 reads CASSGKTDLAEAFF. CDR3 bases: TGTGCCAGCAGCGGAAAGACAGACTTAGCTGAAGCTTTCTTT.

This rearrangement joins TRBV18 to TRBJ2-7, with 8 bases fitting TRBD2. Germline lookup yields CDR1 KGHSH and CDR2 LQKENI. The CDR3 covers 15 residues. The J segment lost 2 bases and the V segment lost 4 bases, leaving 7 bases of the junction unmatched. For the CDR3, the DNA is TGTGCCAGCTCACAACTAGCGGACGAGGCCTACGAGCAGTACTTC. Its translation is CASSQLADEAYEQYF.

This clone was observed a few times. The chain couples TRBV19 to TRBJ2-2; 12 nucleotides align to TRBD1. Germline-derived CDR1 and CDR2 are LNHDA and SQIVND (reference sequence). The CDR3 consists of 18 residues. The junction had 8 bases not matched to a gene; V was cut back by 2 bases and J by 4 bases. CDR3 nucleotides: TGTGCCAGTAGTATATATAGGGGACAGGGGGCTTTCACCGGGGAGCTGTTTTTT. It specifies CASSIYRGQGAFTGELFF. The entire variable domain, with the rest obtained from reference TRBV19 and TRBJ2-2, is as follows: DGGITQSPKYLFRKEGQNVTLSCEQNLNHDAMYWYRQDPGQGLRLIYYSQIVNDFQKGDIAEGYSVSREKKESFPLTVTSAQKNPTAFYLCASSIYRGQGAFTGELFFGEGSRLTVL.

The CDR3 region is CATSDWSNEKLFF. CDR3 coding DNA: TGTGCCACCAGTGATTGGAGTAATGAAAAACTGTTTTTT. The chain combines TRBV24-1 with TRBJ1-4; D remains unclear. This CDR3 is 13 amino acids long. Germline CDR1 reads KGHDR; CDR2 reads SFDVKD. The germline V and J ends were trimmed by 2 bases and 4 bases, with 4 bases remaining between them.

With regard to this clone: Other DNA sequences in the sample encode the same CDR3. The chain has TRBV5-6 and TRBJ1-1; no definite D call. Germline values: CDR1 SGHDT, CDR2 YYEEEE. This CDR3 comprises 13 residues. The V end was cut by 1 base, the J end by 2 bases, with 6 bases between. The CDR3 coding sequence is TGTGCCAGCAGCTTGTTGCGCAACACTGAAGCTTTCTTT. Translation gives CASSLLRNTEAFF.

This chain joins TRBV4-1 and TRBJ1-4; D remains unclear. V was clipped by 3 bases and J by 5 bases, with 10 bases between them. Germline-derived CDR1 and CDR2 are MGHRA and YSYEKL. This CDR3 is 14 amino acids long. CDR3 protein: CASSQGGLNEKLFF. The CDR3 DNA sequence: TGCGCCAGCAGCCAGGGCGGGTTGAATGAAAAACTGTTTTTT.

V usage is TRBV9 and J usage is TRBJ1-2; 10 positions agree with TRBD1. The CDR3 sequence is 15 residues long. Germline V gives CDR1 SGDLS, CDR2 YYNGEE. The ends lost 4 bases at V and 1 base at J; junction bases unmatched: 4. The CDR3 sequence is CASSPTGGHNYGYTF. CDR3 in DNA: TGTGCCAGCAGCCCGACAGGGGGCCATAACTATGGCTACACCTTC.

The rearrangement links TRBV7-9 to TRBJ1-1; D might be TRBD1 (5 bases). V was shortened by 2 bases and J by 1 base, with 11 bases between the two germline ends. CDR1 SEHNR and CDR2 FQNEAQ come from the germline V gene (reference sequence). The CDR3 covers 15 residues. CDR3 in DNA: TGTGCCAGCAGCTTACAGGGTAGTGGGAACACTGAAGCTTTCTTT. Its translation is CASSLQGSGNTEAFF.

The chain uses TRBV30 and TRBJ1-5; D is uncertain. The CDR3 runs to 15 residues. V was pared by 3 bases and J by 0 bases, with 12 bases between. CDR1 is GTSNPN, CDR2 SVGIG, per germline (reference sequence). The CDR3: CAWSPGADSNQPQHF. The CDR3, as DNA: TGTGCCTGGAGCCCCGGAGCTGATAGCAATCAGCCCCAGCATTTT.

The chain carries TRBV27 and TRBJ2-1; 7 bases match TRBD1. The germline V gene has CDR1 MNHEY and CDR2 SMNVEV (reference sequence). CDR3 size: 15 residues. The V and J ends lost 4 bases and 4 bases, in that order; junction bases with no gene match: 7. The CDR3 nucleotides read TGTGCCAGCAGTTCCTCTACAGGGGATTACAATGAGCAGTTCTTC. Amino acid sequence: CASSSSTGDYNEQFF.